The 27 T cell receptor beta chains reported below all come from one sample, sequenced in a study of shared clonotypes between healthy human individuals. Data came from immunoSEQ multiplex PCR; TCRdb stores just in-frame clones and leaves some out. The sample includes just under 95,000 clones, 68% of them seen just once. The sequencing input was memory CD8+ T cells sorted from blood. Specified subset: CD45RO+ cells pooled with CCR7-negative TemRA cells. The receptors shown here come from a man aged 25-45 years in good health.

This sequence joins TRBV5-8 and TRBJ2-1; 8 bases fit TRBD2. CDR1 is SGHTS and CDR2 is YDEGEE in the germline V gene. The CDR3 loop spans 15 amino acids. V was pared by 5 bases and J by 4 bases, with 8 bases of the junction left unmatched. The CDR3 protein is CASRHSSGRYNEQFF. As DNA, the CDR3 is TGTGCCAGCAGACATTCTAGCGGGCGGTACAATGAGCAGTTCTTC. Drawing the rest from reference TRBV5-8 and TRBJ2-1, the complete variable domain is EAGVTQSPTHLIKTRGQQATLRCSPISGHTSVYWYQQALGLGLQFLLWYDEGEERNRGNFPPRFSGRQFPNYSSELNVNALELEDSALYLCASRHSSGRYNEQFFGPGTRLTVL.

V and J are TRBV11-2 and TRBJ2-7; no firm D call. V lost 5 bases to trimming and J lost 4 bases, with 12 bases between them. The CDR3 is made up of 13 amino acids. CDR1 is SGHAT, CDR2 FQNNGV, per germline. CDR3 in amino acids: CASSPKGPYEQYF. CDR3 in DNA: TGTGCCAGCAGCCCCAAGGGTCCTTACGAGCAGTACTTC. The full variable domain, in which reference TRBV11-2 and TRBJ2-7 provide the parts outside the CDR3, is EAGVAQSPRYKIIEKRQSVAFWCNPISGHATLYWYQQILGQGPKLLIQFQNNGVVDDSQLPKDRFSAERLKGVDSTLKIQPAKLEDSAVYLCASSPKGPYEQYFGPGTRLTVT.

V gene TRBV28 combines with J gene TRBJ2-3, with D perhaps TRBD1 (6 bases). Trimming cost V 7 bases and J 2 bases, with 13 bases left between them. The CDR3 runs 14 residues. Per the germline V gene, CDR1 is MDHEN and CDR2 is SYDVKM. The CDR3: CASNDRSLTDTQYF. CDR3 coding DNA: TGTGCCAGCAATGACAGGTCCCTCACAGATACGCAGTATTTT.

This clone was seen a few times. The chain recombines TRBV28 with TRBJ1-1; D may be TRBD1 (5 bases). The V gene's germline CDR1 is MDHEN and CDR2 SYDVKM. V lost 3 bases to trimming and J lost 11 bases, with 13 bases between them. This CDR3 comprises 12 residues. The CDR3 sequence is CASSFLTREAFF. The CDR3 coding sequence is TGTGCCAGCAGTTTCCTAACCAGGGAGGCTTTCTTT.

The rearrangement uses TRBV5-1 and TRBJ2-7, with 9 bases fitting TRBD1. Germline V gene lookup returns CDR1 SGHRS and CDR2 YFSETQ. The CDR3 contains 16 residues. Losses at the gene ends were 1 base for V and 0 bases for J; bases not matched to a gene: 5. In DNA, the CDR3 is TGCGCCAGCAGCTTGAAACAGGGGGCGGTCTCCTACGAGCAGTACTTC. Residues: CASSLKQGAVSYEQYF.

The J gene is TRBJ2-3, the V gene TRBV30; D possibly corresponds to TRBD2 (7 bases). CDR1 is GTSNPN and CDR2 is SVGIG in the germline V gene (reference sequence). CDR3 length: 15 residues. With 2 bases removed from V and 1 base from J, the gap between germline ends came to 13 bases. CDR3 sequence (DNA): TGTGCCTGGAGTAGGGGGGGATTCGGCACAGATACGCAGTATTTT. Translation: CAWSRGGFGTDTQYF.

This clone was recorded many times. The chain carries TRBV9 and TRBJ2-3; 7 bases are a match to TRBD2. V lost 4 bases and J lost 2; bases outside the gene matches: 10. CDR3 length: 16 amino acids. Germline CDR1 and CDR2: SGDLS and YYNGEE. CDR3 DNA sequence: TGTGCCAGCAGCCCCGAGGGGCGGGAGTTCACAGATACGCAGTATTTT. Translation: CASSPEGREFTDTQYF.

A few counts support this clone. The chain has TRBV11-2 and TRBJ1-1, with 9 bases that match TRBD1. V trimming: 0 bases; J trimming: 10 bases; junction bases outside the gene matches: 6. The CDR3 length is 14 residues. Germline loops: CDR1 SGHAT, CDR2 FQNNGV. The CDR3 spells CASSLEGTGYGAFF. DNA for the CDR3: TGTGCCAGCAGCTTAGAAGGGACAGGGTATGGAGCTTTCTTT.

The chain joins TRBV9 to TRBJ2-3; TRBD2 might be the D (6 bases). Between the trimmed V and J ends, which lost 3 bases and 4 bases, there was a span of 21 bases. Germline values: CDR1 SGDLS, CDR2 YYNGEE. The CDR3 is 17 residues long. As DNA, the CDR3 is TGTGCCAGCAGCGGCCCCTATCGGGGGACGAAGGCAGATACGCAGTATTTT. Its protein product is CASSGPYRGTKADTQYF. The full variable domain, completed using reference TRBV9 and TRBJ2-3, is DSGVTQTPKHLITATGQRVTLRCSPRSGDLSVYWYQQSLDQGLQFLIQYYNGEERAKGNILERFSAQQFPDLHSELNLSSLELGDSALYFCASSGPYRGTKADTQYFGPGTRLTVL.

The chain employs TRBV5-5 and TRBJ2-1; 8 positions agree with TRBD2. Trimming cost V 4 bases and J 1 base; bases outside gene matches: 4. This CDR3 has 15 residues. CDR1 is SGHKS, CDR2 YYEKEE, per germline (reference sequence). This CDR3 reads CASSTRLASYNEQFF. The CDR3 nucleotides read TGTGCCAGCAGCACCCGACTAGCGTCCTACAATGAGCAGTTCTTC.

This clone appeared many times. This chain joins TRBV7-9 and TRBJ1-4; the D is unclear. CDR3 size: 18 residues. Germline lookup yields CDR1 SEHNR and CDR2 FQNEAQ (reference sequence). V lost 5 bases and J 2 bases, leaving 21 bases between the germline ends. The CDR3 DNA reads TGTGCCAGCAGCCCAAACTTAGGCAGCGGTCATACTAATGAAAAACTGTTTTTT. It specifies CASSPNLGSGHTNEKLFF.

This clone has more than one count but fewer than ten. The chain couples TRBV5-1 to TRBJ2-7; the D call may be TRBD1 or TRBD2 (6 bases each). CDR3 length equals 15 residues. Germline V gene sequence: CDR1 SGHRS, CDR2 YFSETQ. Trimming took off 3 bases at V and 7 bases at J, with 20 bases between the two ends. The DNA for the CDR3 is TGCGCCAGCAGCTCGCGGGACACGGGTCCTGTGGAGCAGTACTTC. This encodes CASSSRDTGPVEQYF.

The CDR3 DNA reads TGCGCCAGCAGCCAAGCCATGGGCCTAAACTATGGCTACACCTTC. It encodes CASSQAMGLNYGYTF. This sequence joins TRBV4-3 and TRBJ1-2; D is ambiguous. The CDR3 contains 15 residues. Trimming left V 1 base short and J 2 bases short, with 11 bases between. CDR1 and CDR2 (germline): LGHNA, YSLEER.

CDR3 nucleotide sequence: TGTGCCAGCAGTTATAGCACCGGGGAGCTGTTTTTT. Its translation is CASSYSTGELFF. This chain connects TRBV27 to TRBJ2-2; no firm D call. The CDR3 is made up of 12 amino acids. Germline CDR1 is MNHEY and CDR2 is SMNVEV (reference sequence). The V end lost 4 bases, the J end lost 4 bases, and 4 bases lay between the germline ends.

The rearrangement uses TRBV7-2 and TRBJ2-7; perhaps TRBD1 as D (6 bases). CDR1 is SGHTA and CDR2 is FQGNSA in the germline V gene. Trimming shortened V by 6 bases and J by 0 bases, and 9 bases separated the two germline ends. The length of the CDR3 is 13 residues. Written as DNA, the CDR3 is TGTGCCAGCAGGGACAGCTTCTCCTACGAGCAGTACTTC. The encoded protein is CASRDSFSYEQYF.

This chain connects TRBV7-9 to TRBJ2-1; unclear D gene. The germline V gene has CDR1 SEHNR and CDR2 FQNEAQ (reference sequence). The ends were cut back, 10 bases at V and 7 bases at J, with 14 bases in the middle. The CDR3 totals 12 residues. The CDR3 here is CATVGPTNEQFF. The CDR3 nucleotides read TGTGCCACCGTAGGGCCCACAAATGAGCAGTTCTTC.

The rearrangement links TRBV9 to TRBJ2-4; TRBD2 agrees at 14 bases. The CDR3 sequence is 20 residues long. CDR1 and CDR2 (germline): SGDLS, YYNGEE. The trim removed 3 bases at V and 1 base at J, leaving 12 bases unmatched. The CDR3 DNA reads TGTGCCAGCAGCGCAAACCCGGGACTAGCGGGAGACGGTGCCAAAAACATTCAGTACTTC. Its translation is CASSANPGLAGDGAKNIQYF.

The sample holds a few counts of this clone. The V gene is TRBV6-5, the J gene TRBJ2-5; D gene ambiguous. The CDR3 covers 14 residues. CDR1 and CDR2 from the germline V gene are MNHEY and SVGAGI. V was cut by 3 bases and J by 5 bases, with 13 bases left in between. As DNA, the CDR3 is TGTGCCAGCAGTTATAATGGACCCGTGGAGACCCAGTACTTC. Amino acids: CASSYNGPVETQYF.

This chain connects TRBV9 to TRBJ2-1; either TRBD1 or TRBD2 may supply D (5 bases each). Germline assignment: CDR1 SGDLS and CDR2 YYNGEE. Deletions cut 1 base from V and 6 bases from J, with 17 bases between. The length of the CDR3 is 16 residues. CDR3 sequence: CASSVIHGTSRNEQFF. DNA of the CDR3: TGTGCCAGCAGCGTAATTCATGGGACCAGCCGCAATGAGCAGTTCTTC.

The chain employs TRBV27 and TRBJ2-1, with 15 bases that match TRBD2. The CDR3 runs to 17 residues. Per the germline V gene, CDR1 is MNHEY and CDR2 is SMNVEV (reference sequence). V shed 0 bases, J shed 7 bases, and the junction held 4 bases outside the gene matches. DNA of the CDR3: TGTGCCAGCAGTTTATCCGGACTAGCGGGAGGGAGGAATGAGCAGTTCTTC. The encoded protein is CASSLSGLAGGRNEQFF.

J is TRBJ2-5 and V is TRBV28, with D perhaps assigned TRBD1 or TRBD2 (5 bases each). Germline V gene data show CDR1 as MDHEN and CDR2 as SYDVKM. This CDR3 is built from 14 residues. The V gene lost 3 bases and the J gene lost 7 bases, with 15 bases spanning the gap. CDR3 sequence: CASSFGTIWATQYF. CDR3 nucleotide sequence: TGTGCCAGCAGTTTCGGGACCATATGGGCGACCCAGTACTTC.

The chain couples TRBV9 to TRBJ2-2, with D unclear. Looked up from germline, CDR1 is SGDLS and CDR2 is YYNGEE. This CDR3 has 13 amino acids. V gave up 3 bases and J gave up 0 bases, with 3 bases separating them. In nucleotides, the CDR3 is TGTGCCAGCAGCGCCTCGAACACCGGGGAGCTGTTTTTT. This encodes CASSASNTGELFF.

V is TRBV5-4 and J is TRBJ2-3; possible D gene TRBD2, 5 bases. Germline V gene sequence: CDR1 SGHNT, CDR2 YYREEE (reference sequence). The CDR3 extends over 13 amino acids. The ends were cut back, 2 bases at V and 3 bases at J, with 7 bases in the middle. The CDR3 loop is CASSFPGTDTQYF. The CDR3, as DNA: TGTGCCAGCAGCTTCCCGGGGACAGATACGCAGTATTTT.

This clone was detected ten times or more. The chain combines TRBV19 with TRBJ2-7, with 10 bases that match TRBD1. V was clipped by 6 bases and J by 2 bases; unmatched bases: 7. Germline V gives CDR1 LNHDA, CDR2 SQIVND (reference sequence). There are 15 residues in the CDR3. CDR3 nucleotide sequence: TGTGCCAGTAGCGGGGACAGGGGCTATCCCTACGAGCAGTACTTC. It specifies CASSGDRGYPYEQYF.

This clone was found many times. The rearrangement links TRBV6-5 to TRBJ2-2; TRBD1 is a possible D gene (5 bases). The CDR3 contains 15 residues. V lost 2 bases, J lost 1 base, and 8 bases lay in between. The germline V gene encodes CDR1 MNHEY and CDR2 SVGAGI. The CDR3 nucleotides are TGTGCCAGCAGTTACCTTACAGGGAACACCGGGGAGCTGTTTTTT. This sequence encodes CASSYLTGNTGELFF.

V is TRBV4-3 and J is TRBJ2-2; the match to TRBD2 covers 10 bases. V was clipped by 1 base and J by 6 bases; unmatched bases: 8. This CDR3 spans 17 amino acids. The germline gives CDR1 LGHNA, CDR2 YSLEER. CDR3 residues: CASSQVAGGLTSGELFF. CDR3 DNA: TGCGCCAGCAGCCAAGTAGCGGGAGGCCTGACGTCCGGGGAGCTGTTTTTT.

This chain links TRBV5-4 with TRBJ2-2; 7 bases are a match to TRBD1. V shed 0 bases, J shed 0 bases, and the junction held 5 bases outside the gene matches. The CDR3 length is 17 residues. CDR1 and CDR2 from the germline V gene are SGHNT and YYREEE (reference sequence). The CDR3 loop reads CASSLESGTANTGELFF. DNA for the CDR3: TGTGCCAGCAGCTTGGAGTCCGGGACAGCGAACACCGGGGAGCTGTTTTTT.